The table lists the clone carrying this T cell receptor beta chain with a few counts. This sample was taken from a study of T cells after yellow fever vaccination. Study-wide background: SMART-Seq v4 Ultra Low Input prepared libraries from low-cell fractions. Notes on the study in general: Detected again after the booster were most primary-vaccination clones, at almost 97% CD4 and around 91% CD8.

The CDR3 runs 14 residues. The germline V gene encodes CDR1 SGHRS and CDR2 YFSETQ. Trimming removed 2 bases from V and 5 bases from J, with 10 bases in between. Using its own MiXCR run on the 5' RACE reads, TCRdb lists one record per CDR3 protein. Among about 46,000 distinct CDR3 sequences listed, 6% to 7% were seen once. This clonotype was sampled from a man aged 25 to 40 who received the YFV17D yellow fever vaccine. The V gene is TRBV5-1, the J gene TRBJ2-2; D is unclear. The sample consisted of PBMCs, either bulk or a sorted T-cell subset (CD4+, CD8+, memory, or dextramer-sorted; not recorded which), taken 45 days after the yellow fever booster vaccination. Here the CDR3 reads CASSFVGETGELFF. As DNA, the CDR3 is TGCGCCAGCAGCTTCGTCGGTGAGACCGGGGAGCTGTTTTTT.